This TCR beta chain originates from a study of CD8+ T cells in alopecia areata. As for the study in general: The duration of tofacitinib was 6 to 18 months, with 6 months off drug afterward. Overall study findings and caveats: Tofacitinib significantly brought down scalp clonality and expanded CD8+ clones among top 100.

Extraction of RNA preceded its reverse transcription into cDNA, which served as the sequencing template. Data came from immunoSEQ multiplex PCR; TCRdb stores just in-frame clones and leaves some out. The sample consists of about 190,000 clones, roughly three fifths of them appearing once. Treatment in this sample: oral pan-JAK inhibitor, 5-10 mg twice daily. Only one count was recorded for this clone. Its antigen is currently unknown. CDR3 length equals 15 residues. V shed 0 bases and J shed 7 bases, with 10 bases lying between them. In germline, CDR1 is LGHNA, CDR2 YSLEER. The receptor was derived from a human donor with alopecia areata. The V gene is TRBV4-3, the J gene TRBJ1-6; tentative D call: TRBD1 (6 bases). The source was CD4+ T cells sorted from blood, collected at approximately week 49, from a patient treated with tofacitinib. Here the CDR3 reads CASSQEQGTNSPLHF. The CDR3 DNA reads TGCGCCAGCAGCCAAGAACAGGGTACGAATTCACCCCTCCACTTT.